This T cell receptor beta chain is drawn from a study of blood T cell repertoires in COVID-19 (dated by TCRdb to about 2020). As for the study more broadly: Collaborator samples came from the United States, Italy and Spain and covered acute and convalescent phases of COVID-19. The material from the prospective study consisted of cDNA or gDNA derived from T cells, B-cell-depleted T cells, or PBMCs. Deeply sampled blood TCRbeta repertoires from subjects exposed to, actively infected with, or recovered from COVID-19 were included in the dataset. The repertoires were made available in a free public database intended to serve as a resource for research on the immune response to SARS-CoV-2. The samples were drawn from two sources: the first 160 participants of the ongoing ImmuneRACE study, and 1,254 subjects contributed by 6 global collaborators. Sample metadata almost always included a de-identified subject ID, COVID-19 status, age in years and sex. HLA class I and class II types, where available, came from metadata supplied by the sample provider rather than from assay-based typing.

TCRbeta CDR3 regions were amplified from genomic DNA using the immunoSEQ Assay, a bias-controlled multiplex PCR. Concerning the study's data processing: Within the assay, amplification of reference gene primers was used to estimate how many nucleated cells each sample contained. Sequence reads were collapsed and filtered to measure the absolute abundance of every unique TCRbeta CDR3 rearrangement. For each sample, productive Simpson clonality was calculated by taking the square root of Simpson's diversity index across productive rearrangements. TCRdb took over this immuneACCESS table, retaining in-frame rearrangements with V and J assigned. Such tables are incomplete; in checked studies, under half of the missing clones stem from an unresolved V gene, and the remainder is unexplained. V and J calls and clone size come straight from that table; D and trimming were deduced from the DNA. This sample has 98,000 or so clones in its table, and roughly 82% of those were observed once. The top ten clones comprise roughly 5% of the sample.

Regarding this clone: The target of this receptor is not known. Within one base of it there is no much larger clone, and no base qualities were kept.

Whole blood was collected in K2EDTA tubes by collaborating institutions according to the institutions' own protocols. For TCRbeta analysis, collaborator samples were shipped as frozen whole blood, as isolated PBMCs, or as DNA extracted from either sample type. What the work shows at the level of the full study, not this receptor alone: Clinical and demographic metadata were provided uncurated, with the amount varying by source and participant.

The specimen was peripheral blood. The receptor was isolated from a man aged 55 to 69 with acute or convalescent COVID-19.

The CDR3 region reads CASSIPGLAKETQYF. The sequenced DNA: TGTGCCAGTAGTATACCGGGACTAGCGAAAGAGACCCAGTACTTC. The rearranged segments are TRBV19 and TRBJ2-5, with 10 bases matching TRBD2. Trimming takes 2 bases off V and 3 bases off J; junction bases not matched to a gene: 3. Counted from cysteine to phenylalanine, this CDR3 has 15 amino acids. The retained sequence is limited to the CDR3, 45 bases, with the frame set at the first base. CDR1 LNHDA and CDR2 SQIVND are derived from the germline V gene (reference sequence).